Below, one TCR beta chain is given with its context. Each CDR3 protein gets one entry after TCRdb re-called the RT-PCR reads with MiXCR. The profile shows some 540,000 distinct CDR3 sequences, 20% to 25% of them singletons. This sample is part of a study of response to subunit inactivated influenza vaccine. CDR1 is SEHNR and CDR2 is FQNEAQ in the germline V gene (reference sequence). Trimming cost V 5 bases and J 0 bases, with 14 bases left between them. The CDR3 length is 16 residues. Another study also made use of these data, one on T cells expressing NK-cell markers. Per that study: Researchers built TCR beta cDNA using 5'RACE template switching with UMIs. Of the CD8+ T cell pool in 5 to 7 donors, about 1.0-8% was accounted for by dominant NKG2C+ clonotypes. Once again these clonotypes came out on top in the CD3+CD56-NKG2C+ fraction of several donors.

The input for sequencing was CD4+ T cells sorted from PBMCs, taken 11 to 12 days after vaccination. The clonotype was recovered from a man in his fifties who received an inactivated influenza vaccine. V usage is TRBV7-9 and J usage is TRBJ2-1, with a possible D match to TRBD1 (5 bases). The CDR3 DNA is TGTGCCAGCAGCGTCTCGGTAGGGGTCTCCTACAATGAGCAGTTCTTC. Protein: CASSVSVGVSYNEQFF.